This TCR beta chain was recorded in a study of T cells after yellow fever vaccination (dated by TCRdb to 2018 to 2020). About the study as a whole: Libraries from fractions with low cell numbers were prepared with the SMART-Seq v4 Ultra Low Input RNA kit. Two healthy male donors, one aged 18 to 29 and one aged 30 to 39 years, were included in the cohort. Bulk TCR alpha and beta repertoires were sequenced longitudinally to track T-cell clones before and after primary and booster YFV17D yellow fever vaccination. Blood samples were taken at several timepoints before and after primary and secondary immunization, and bulk PBMC replicates and cell subsets were isolated. General conclusions and limits of the study: A small share of clonotypes occurred in both CD4 and CD8 compartments, likely arising from convergent recombination. The secondary T-cell response was found to be weaker but faster than the primary response, with a peak reached on day 5 rather than on day 15. Computational filtering was needed because FACS-sorted repertoires could contain abundant contaminating clonotypes from the bulk population. Because only two donors were included in the study, the extent to which the findings can be generalized is limited. After the booster, most of the clones that had expanded following primary vaccination were detected again (96% of CD4 and more than 85% of CD8), which suggests that memory was broadly maintained.

In its sample, this clonotype was seen a few times. No antigen is known for it. No base-level quality is on record; no much larger clone is a single base apart. Read against the paper, the sample's treatment or condition label means: live attenuated yellow fever vaccine strain. At every blood-draw timepoint, two biological replicates of bulk PBMCs were collected. A standard Ficoll-Paque protocol was used to isolate PBMCs from peripheral blood. TriZol was used to extract RNA from bulk PBMCs, CD4 and CD8 fractions, and dextramer-positive and dextramer-negative fractions. TCR cDNA was made using 5'RACE template switching, a step that added a universal primer site and unique molecular identifiers. cDNA synthesis was primed from both the TCR alpha and TCR beta constant segments. Library amplification involved two PCR steps, and the second step added sample barcodes and sequencing adapters. Sequencing of the libraries was done on either Illumina HiSeq 2500 (2x100 bp) or NovaSeq (2x150 bp). The authors processed their data as follows. Demultiplexing of reads and collapsing into UMI consensus sequences were performed with MIGEC, and V(D)J alignment was carried out with MiXCR. Vaccine-responding clonotypes were identified with edgeR using replicate PBMC samples, with FDR below 0.01 and a log2 fold change above 5 up to day 15 being required. Bulk clonotypes were assigned CD4 or CD8 identity according to which sequenced CD4 or CD8 repertoire held them at higher abundance. Using fastp at Q25 and MiXCR, TCRdb reprocessed the public reads and kept productive beta chains. Rows are combined by CDR3 protein, so each entry shows the most common genes and DNA. TCRdb, not the original authors, processed these V and J calls. This sample has hundreds of thousands of distinct CDR3 sequences in its table, and about 12% of those were observed once. Clones ranked in the top ten supply more than 13% of the sample.

V loses 1 base of germline sequence and J loses 6 bases, and the interval between the two ends is 10 bases. The CDR1 and CDR2 encoded by the germline V gene are SGHTA and FQGNSA. From the cysteine up to the phenylalanine, the CDR3 has a length of 14 residues. Only the CDR3 DNA stays, 42 bases, in frame from base 1. This TCR was recovered from a man younger than 45 who received the YFV17D yellow fever vaccine. In this chain, TRBV7-2 is recombined with TRBJ2-1, with no confidently assigned D gene. Specimen: PBMCs, collected on the day of the yellow fever booster vaccination. In nucleotides, the sequence is TGTGCCAGCAGCTTAGTAAGTAGTAGCAATGAGCAGTTCTTC. This yields the protein CASSLVSSSNEQFF.